This T cell receptor beta chain was sequenced in a study of blood T cell repertoires in COVID-19. As for the study in general: Donors in the United States, Italy and Spain gave samples during acute or convalescent COVID-19.

Only in-frame clones appear in the TCRdb table, and some are missing; sequencing was by immunoSEQ multiplex PCR. The data hold about 270,000 clones, with roughly 84% observed a single time. The germline V gene encodes CDR1 SGHVS and CDR2 FQNEAQ. Trimming removed 1 base at V and 0 bases at J, with 10 bases between. The CDR3 consists of 16 residues. The sequenced material came from peripheral blood. The rearrangement uses TRBV7-8 and TRBJ2-4, with D tentatively TRBD1 (6 bases). The source of this sequence is a human donor in a cohort sampled during active COVID-19. In DNA form, the CDR3 reads TGTGCCAGCAGCTTAGGATGGGGGCGAGCCAAAAACATTCAGTACTTC. This translates into CASSLGWGRAKNIQYF.